The 22 T cell receptor beta chains below all came from one sample that was sequenced in a study of shared clonotypes between healthy human individuals. Clones were read by immunoSEQ multiplex PCR, and TCRdb kept only the in-frame ones, dropping some. The sample has around 340,000 clones, about 70% seen once. The sample was memory CD4+ T cells sorted from blood. The subset here: CD45RA-negative fraction. These receptors were collected from a man aged 25 to 40 in good health.

The rearrangement links TRBV5-1 to TRBJ2-1; 7 nucleotides align to TRBD2. This CDR3 has 13 residues. The J segment lost 6 bases and the V segment lost 4 bases, leaving 4 bases of the junction unmatched. The germline CDR1 and CDR2 sequences are SGHRS and YFSETQ. The CDR3 sequence: CASSASGGNEQFF. CDR3 bases: TGCGCCAGCAGCGCGTCGGGGGGCAATGAGCAGTTCTTC.

This rearrangement joins TRBV7-2 to TRBJ2-1, with a weak D call TRBD1 (6 bases). Germline CDR1 is SGHTA and CDR2 is FQGNSA. V dropped 1 base and J dropped 8 bases, with 12 bases sitting between them. CDR3 length: 14 residues. This CDR3 reads CASSLVWDMDEQFF. The DNA of the CDR3 is TGTGCCAGCAGCTTAGTGTGGGACATGGATGAGCAGTTCTTC.

This clone came up a few times. The identical CDR3 is also encoded by other nucleotide sequences in the sample. The chain combines TRBV11-2 with TRBJ2-1; TRBD2 aligns across 8 bases. CDR3 length equals 16 residues. Germline-derived CDR1 and CDR2 are SGHAT and FQNNGV. V was pared by 3 bases and J by 4 bases, with 8 bases of the junction left unmatched. Here the CDR3 reads CASSLGTGGPYNEQFF. The DNA of the CDR3 is TGTGCCAGCAGCTTGGGGACGGGAGGGCCTTACAATGAGCAGTTCTTC.

This chain connects TRBV28 to TRBJ1-1; D gene ambiguous. Germline values: CDR1 MDHEN, CDR2 SYDVKM. CDR3 length: 15 amino acids. V was clipped by 5 bases and J by 0 bases, with 13 bases between them. This CDR3 is CASSGYRFVNTEAFF. DNA of the CDR3: TGTGCCAGCAGTGGGTACAGATTTGTGAACACTGAAGCTTTCTTT.

Note on this clone: Relative to the germline gene, one junction end is altered; a read error may explain this. This chain links TRBV7-9 with TRBJ1-1; 7 positions agree with TRBD1. Germline V gene sequence: CDR1 SEHNR, CDR2 FQNEAQ (reference sequence). The CDR3 is made up of 14 amino acids. The CDR3 region has the DNA TGTGCCAGCAGCTTAGTAGGAGGGGGCACTGGAGCTTTCTTT. Its protein product is CASSLVGGGTGAFF.

This sequence joins TRBV10-1 and TRBJ2-7; 8 nucleotides align to TRBD2. Per germline, CDR1 WNHNN and CDR2 SYGVQD (reference sequence). The ends lost 6 bases at V and 3 bases at J; junction bases unmatched: 4. This CDR3 has 13 residues. The CDR3 reads CASSPGGLYEQYF. In nucleotides, the CDR3 is TGCGCCAGCAGCCCGGGGGGGCTCTACGAGCAGTACTTC.

The sample holds a few counts of this clone. The chain couples TRBV2 to TRBJ2-4; no firm D call. Germline lookup yields CDR1 SNHLY and CDR2 FYNNEI. The V gene lost 6 bases and the J gene lost 0 bases, with 9 bases spanning the gap. The CDR3 has 14 residues. In DNA form, the CDR3 reads TGTGCCAGCAGGGCAGACATAGCCAAAAACATTCAGTACTTC. It translates to CASRADIAKNIQYF.

V usage is TRBV6-1 and J usage is TRBJ2-1; D remains unclear. The germline V gene encodes CDR1 MNHNS and CDR2 SASEGT. V shed 6 bases and J shed 2 bases, with 8 bases lying between them. This CDR3 is built from 13 residues. The CDR3 region has the DNA TGTGCCAGCAGGGCCGGCCCCTACAATGAGCAGTTCTTC. This codes for CASRAGPYNEQFF.

V gene TRBV7-3 combines with J gene TRBJ2-2, with D uncertain. Germline V CDR1 and CDR2: SGHTA, FQGTGA. This CDR3 contains 13 residues. The germline V and J ends were trimmed by 3 bases and 6 bases, with 8 bases remaining between them. The CDR3 nucleotides read TGTGCCAGCAGCTTTAGAGGTTCCGGGGAGCTGTTTTTT. It encodes CASSFRGSGELFF. The variable domain in full, completed from reference TRBV7-3 and TRBJ2-2, reads GAGVSQTPSNKVTEKGKYVELRCDPISGHTALYWYRQSLGQGPEFLIYFQGTGAADDSGLPNDRFFAVRPEGSVSTLKIQRTERGDSAVYLCASSFRGSGELFFGEGSRLTVL.

The chain employs TRBV5-1 and TRBJ2-1, with D hard to call. The CDR3 extends over 15 amino acids. The ends were cut back, 0 bases at V and 0 bases at J, with 7 bases in the middle. The germline CDR1 and CDR2 sequences are SGHRS and YFSETQ. The CDR3 region is CASSLDPSSYNEQFF. The CDR3 bases are TGCGCCAGCAGCTTGGACCCGAGCTCCTACAATGAGCAGTTCTTC.

This clone was detected once. This chain joins TRBV5-4 and TRBJ2-7, with D possibly being TRBD2 (7 bases). This CDR3 has 14 amino acids. Germline CDR1 is SGHNT and CDR2 is YYREEE (reference sequence). Between the trimmed V and J ends, which lost 4 bases and 0 bases, there was a span of 11 bases. In DNA form, the CDR3 reads TGTGCCAGCAGCGGGGGGGGCGGCTCCTACGAGCAGTACTTC. Translated: CASSGGGGSYEQYF.

This chain connects TRBV6-6 to TRBJ2-5; TRBD2 agrees at 9 bases. The trim removed 4 bases at V and 5 bases at J, leaving 11 bases unmatched. CDR1 is MNHNY and CDR2 is SVGAGI in the germline V gene (reference sequence). The CDR3 spans 16 residues. The CDR3 coding sequence is TGTGCCAGCAGTTCCGAGTTTGCGGGAGGGTGGGAGACCCAGTACTTC. Amino acid sequence: CASSSEFAGGWETQYF.

The rearrangement joins TRBV30 to TRBJ2-4; 10 nucleotides align to TRBD2. The germline V gene encodes CDR1 GTSNPN and CDR2 SVGIG (reference sequence). Trimming took 4 bases from V and 1 from J; bases not matched to a gene: 7. CDR3 length: 16 amino acids. The DNA of the CDR3 is TGTGCCTGGACTGCTAGCGGGAGTAAGGCCAAAAACATTCAGTACTTC. Its protein product is CAWTASGSKAKNIQYF. The variable domain in full, completed from reference TRBV30 and TRBJ2-4, reads SQTIHQWPATLVQPVGSPLSLECTVEGTSNPNLYWYRQAAGRGLQLLFYSVGIGQISSEVPQNLSASRPQDRQFILSSKKLLLSDSGFYLCAWTASGSKAKNIQYFGAGTRLSVL.

Ten or more counts support this clone. This chain links TRBV18 with TRBJ1-2; D gene uncertain. Germline assignment: CDR1 KGHSH and CDR2 LQKENI. V lost 4 bases and J 2 bases, leaving 8 bases between the germline ends. This CDR3 has 13 amino acids. The CDR3 coding sequence is TGTGCCAGCTCACTAGAATTGAACTATGGCTACACCTTC. This sequence encodes CASSLELNYGYTF.

Remarks on this clone: Other nucleotide sequences in the sample specify the same CDR3. The chain is built from TRBV9 and TRBJ1-1; D unresolved. Trimming stripped 2 bases from V and 0 bases from J, with 5 bases between. The CDR3 runs 13 residues. Germline CDR1 and CDR2: SGDLS and YYNGEE. CDR3 coding DNA: TGTGCCAGCAGCGTCAGGATGAACACTGAAGCTTTCTTT. Amino acids: CASSVRMNTEAFF.

The rearrangement links TRBV6-5 to TRBJ2-7; 9 bases match TRBD2. The J segment lost 1 base and the V segment lost 4 bases, leaving 8 bases of the junction unmatched. Germline CDR1 reads MNHEY; CDR2 reads SVGAGI. The CDR3 covers 16 residues. The CDR3 bases are TGTGCCAGCAGTTCACCCGGGACTAGCCGATCCTACGAGCAGTACTTC. This gives the protein CASSSPGTSRSYEQYF.

The chain couples TRBV2 to TRBJ2-1; D tentatively fits TRBD1 or TRBD2 (5 bases each). Trimming left V 1 base short and J 5 bases short, with 18 bases between. Germline V gene sequence: CDR1 SNHLY, CDR2 FYNNEI. The CDR3 spans 17 residues. In DNA, the CDR3 is TGTGCCAGCAGTGAAGGTGTGGGACGGGCTACAAACAATGAGCAGTTCTTC. It translates to CASSEGVGRATNNEQFF.

This CDR3 is CASSTGLAGGIDTGELFF. The CDR3, as DNA: TGCGCCAGCAGTACGGGACTAGCGGGAGGGATTGACACCGGGGAGCTGTTTTTT. The chain joins TRBV5-1 to TRBJ2-2; 16 bases align to TRBD2. CDR3 size: 18 residues. From germline, CDR1 is SGHRS and CDR2 YFSETQ. Trimming removed 5 bases from V and 3 bases from J; junction bases left unmatched: 7.

This rearrangement joins TRBV30 to TRBJ2-3; D is unresolved. The CDR3 sequence is 14 residues long. Trimming pared 0 bases from V and 4 bases from J, leaving 11 bases between. Germline CDR1 reads GTSNPN; CDR2 reads SVGIG (reference sequence). Here the CDR3 DNA reads TGTGCCTGGAGTGTGGGTTGGTCGGCAGATACGCAGTATTTT. Its translation is CAWSVGWSADTQYF.

V usage is TRBV29-1 and J usage is TRBJ1-1; D uncertain. Trimming cost V 5 bases and J 0 bases, with 7 bases left between them. Germline V gene sequence: CDR1 SQVTM, CDR2 ANQGSEA. The CDR3 is 12 residues long. The CDR3 sequence: CSVLPLNTEAFF. CDR3 nucleotide sequence: TGCAGCGTTCTTCCCTTGAACACTGAAGCTTTCTTT.

This chain connects TRBV11-2 to TRBJ1-2; a possible D gene is TRBD1 (5 bases). Germline V gene sequence: CDR1 SGHAT, CDR2 FQNNGV. V was cut by 6 bases and J by 7 bases, with 27 bases left in between. The CDR3 spans 17 residues. DNA of the CDR3: TGTGCCAGCAGACAAATGGATTTTGGGGGAGTCAACGCTGGCTACACCTTC. Its protein product is CASRQMDFGGVNAGYTF. Together with reference TRBV11-2 and TRBJ1-2, the CDR3 gives the full variable domain: EAGVAQSPRYKIIEKRQSVAFWCNPISGHATLYWYQQILGQGPKLLIQFQNNGVVDDSQLPKDRFSAERLKGVDSTLKIQPAKLEDSAVYLCASRQMDFGGVNAGYTFGSGTRLTVV.

J is TRBJ2-2 and V is TRBV19; 8 bases match TRBD1. Germline CDR1 reads LNHDA; CDR2 reads SQIVND (reference sequence). There are 17 residues in the CDR3. V was clipped by 7 bases and J by 2 bases; unmatched bases: 12. The CDR3 region has the DNA TGTGCCAGTACCACAACCCCCGGACAGGGAAACACCGGGGAGCTGTTTTTT. Protein: CASTTTPGQGNTGELFF. The full variable domain, in which reference TRBV19 and TRBJ2-2 provide the parts outside the CDR3, is DGGITQSPKYLFRKEGQNVTLSCEQNLNHDAMYWYRQDPGQGLRLIYYSQIVNDFQKGDIAEGYSVSREKKESFPLTVTSAQKNPTAFYLCASTTTPGQGNTGELFFGEGSRLTVL.